This T cell receptor beta chain was found in a study of shared clonotypes between healthy human individuals. Naive CD8 cells lacked CD45RO and underwent positive selection for CCR7, leaving out terminally differentiated effector memory CD45RA+ cells. Assay: immunoSEQ multiplex PCR; the TCRdb copy retains only in-frame clones and omits some. The sample consists of about 2.1 million clones, over 85% of them appearing once. The CDR3 extends over 15 amino acids. CDR1 SEHNR and CDR2 FQNEAQ come from the germline V gene (reference sequence). The trim removed 5 bases at V and 5 bases at J, leaving 11 bases unmatched.

The chain uses TRBV7-9 and TRBJ1-2, with 7 bases matching TRBD1. Sequencing was carried out using naive CD8+ T cells from PBMCs. This TCR was recovered from a young man in good health. Some clones in this sample may be carry-over from other donors' samples. The CDR3 nucleotides read TGTGCCAGCAGCCAAGGGGACAGCCCCGAGTATGGCTACACCTTC. Amino acid sequence: CASSQGDSPEYGYTF.